The present entry profiles one T cell receptor beta chain with its context. Its target is unknown. This CDR3 is also generated by other DNA sequences in the sample. This specimen belongs to a study of cytomegalovirus exposure and HLA in healthy donors. Study-wide findings and caveats: Reports indicate that TCR beta sequences accurately predicted the HLA-A and HLA-B alleles of most subjects. In a later analysis, an Asian-associated ancestry cluster reportedly showed fewer N-insertions than the 666-donor mean. In an earlier analysis, about 90% or about 30%: the productive usage of most TCR beta V segments.

PCR employed 60 Vbeta and 13 Jbeta primers. Repertoires were generated with immunoSEQ multiplex PCR, while TCRdb's copy carries only in-frame clones and drops some. This table holds fewer than 250,000 clones, around 81% found once. The CDR3 is 14 residues long. Trimming removed 2 bases at V and 2 bases at J, with 10 bases between. Germline V CDR1 and CDR2: MNHEY, SMNVEV (reference sequence). Donors counted as nominally healthy when sampled, yet unrecorded immune exposures were likely. The genes are TRBV27 and TRBJ2-7; D is ambiguous. This sequence was found in a man between 18 and 29 years old in good health and CMV-seronegative. Material: PBMCs. CDR3 in amino acids: CASSLRGTTYEQYF. DNA of the CDR3: TGTGCCAGCAGTTTACGAGGTACAACCTACGAGCAGTACTTC.